This T cell receptor (beta chain) comes out of a study of CD8+ T cells in alopecia areata. In the case of this clone: The antigen is unknown.

Study results and limitations: Among the top 100, expanded CD8+ clones, as well as scalp clonality, were significantly decreased by tofacitinib.

Regarding treatment: oral pan-JAK inhibitor, 5-10 mg twice daily. RNA extraction and reverse transcription yielded cDNA as sequencing template. The table came from immunoSEQ multiplex PCR; TCRdb's copy has only in-frame clones and leaves some out. The table includes around 140,000 clones, around 83% detected once. The CDR3 spans 11 residues. Germline CDR1 is MNHEY and CDR2 is SVGAGI. V dropped 6 bases and J dropped 6 bases, with 9 bases sitting between them. The receptor's source is a human donor with alopecia areata. The chain carries TRBV6-5 and TRBJ2-7; D gene uncertain. Specimen: CD8+ T cells sorted from blood, collected at week 4, from a patient treated with tofacitinib. In DNA form, the CDR3 reads TGTGCCAGCAGCTCGATAGGCGAGCAGTACTTC. Translation: CASSSIGEQYF.